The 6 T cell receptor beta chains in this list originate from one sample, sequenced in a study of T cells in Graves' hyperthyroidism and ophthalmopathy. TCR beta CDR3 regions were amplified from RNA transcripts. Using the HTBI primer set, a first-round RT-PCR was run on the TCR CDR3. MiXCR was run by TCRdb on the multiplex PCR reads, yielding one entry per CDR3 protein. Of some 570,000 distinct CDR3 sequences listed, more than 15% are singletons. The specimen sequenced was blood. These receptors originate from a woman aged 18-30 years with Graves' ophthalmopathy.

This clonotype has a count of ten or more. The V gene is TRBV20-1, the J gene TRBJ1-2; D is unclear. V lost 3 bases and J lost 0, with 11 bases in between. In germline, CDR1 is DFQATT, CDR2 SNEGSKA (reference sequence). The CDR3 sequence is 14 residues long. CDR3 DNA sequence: TGCAGTGCTAGTTCGTTGGCAGCTAACTATGGCTACACCTTC. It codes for CSASSLAANYGYTF.

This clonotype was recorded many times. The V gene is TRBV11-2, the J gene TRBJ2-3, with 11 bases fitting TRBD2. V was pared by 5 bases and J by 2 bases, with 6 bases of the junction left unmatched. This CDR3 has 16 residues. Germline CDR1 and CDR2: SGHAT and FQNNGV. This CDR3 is CASSELAGETTDTQYF. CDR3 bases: TGTGCCAGCAGCGAACTAGCGGGGGAAACCACAGATACGCAGTATTTT.

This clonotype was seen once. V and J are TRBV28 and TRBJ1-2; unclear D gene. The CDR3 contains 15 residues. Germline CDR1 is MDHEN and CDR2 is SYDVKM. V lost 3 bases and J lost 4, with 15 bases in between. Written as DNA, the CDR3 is TGTGCCAGCAGTTTCAATAAGGGCTGGGGCTATGGCTACACCTTC. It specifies CASSFNKGWGYGYTF.

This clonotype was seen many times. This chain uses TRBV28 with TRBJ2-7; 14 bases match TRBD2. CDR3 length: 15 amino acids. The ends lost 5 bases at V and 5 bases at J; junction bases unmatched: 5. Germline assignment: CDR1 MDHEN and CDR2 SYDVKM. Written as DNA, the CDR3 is TGTGCCAGCAGTCTCGGGACTAGCGGGAGTCACGAGCAGTACTTC. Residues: CASSLGTSGSHEQYF.

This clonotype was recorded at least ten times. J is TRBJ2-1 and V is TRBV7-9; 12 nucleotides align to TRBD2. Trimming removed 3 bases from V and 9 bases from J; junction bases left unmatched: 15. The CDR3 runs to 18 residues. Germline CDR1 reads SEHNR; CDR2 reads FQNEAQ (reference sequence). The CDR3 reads CASSFGSLLAGGSGEQFF. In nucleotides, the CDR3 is TGTGCCAGCAGCTTTGGGTCGCTCCTAGCGGGAGGGTCAGGTGAGCAGTTCTTC.

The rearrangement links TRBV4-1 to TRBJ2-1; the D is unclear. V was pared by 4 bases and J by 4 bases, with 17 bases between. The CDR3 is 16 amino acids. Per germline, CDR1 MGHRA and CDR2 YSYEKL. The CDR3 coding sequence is TGCGCCAGCAGCCCCTCCGCGGCTCCCCCATACAATGAGCAGTTCTTC. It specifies CASSPSAAPPYNEQFF.